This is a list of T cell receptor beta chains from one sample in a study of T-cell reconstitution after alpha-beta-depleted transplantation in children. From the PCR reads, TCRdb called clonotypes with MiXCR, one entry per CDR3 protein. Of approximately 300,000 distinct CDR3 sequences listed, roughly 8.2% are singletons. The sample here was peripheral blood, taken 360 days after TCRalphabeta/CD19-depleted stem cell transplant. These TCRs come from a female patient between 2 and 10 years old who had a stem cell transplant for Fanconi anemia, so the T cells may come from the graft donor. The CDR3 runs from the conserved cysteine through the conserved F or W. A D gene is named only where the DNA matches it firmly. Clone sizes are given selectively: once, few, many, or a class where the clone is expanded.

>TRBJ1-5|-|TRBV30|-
CAWSSGTPNQPQHF
TGTGCCTGGAGTTCCGGGACCCCGAATCAGCCCCAGCATTTT
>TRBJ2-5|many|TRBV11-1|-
CASSPTKGRRGVQETQYF
TGTGCCAGCAGCCCCACAAAAGGGCGCAGGGGGGTCCAAGAGACCCAGTACTTC
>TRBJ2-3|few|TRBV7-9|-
CASLRPAGNTQYF
TGTGCCAGCTTGAGACCCGCAGGAAATACGCAGTATTTT
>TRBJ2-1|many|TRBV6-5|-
CASSYNPLLNEQFF
TGTGCCAGCAGTTACAATCCCCTACTCAATGAGCAGTTCTTC
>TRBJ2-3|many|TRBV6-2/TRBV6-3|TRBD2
CAITRTSATDTQYF
TGTGCCATTACCAGGACTAGCGCCACCGATACGCAGTATTTT
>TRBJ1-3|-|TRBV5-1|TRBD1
CASSLGTGGAYSSGNTIYF
TGCGCCAGCAGCTTAGGGACAGGAGGAGCCTATTCCTCTGGAAACACCATATATTTT
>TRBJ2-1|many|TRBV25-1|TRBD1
CASSDSGQWDNEQFF
TGTGCCAGCAGTGACTCGGGACAGTGGGACAATGAGCAGTTCTTC
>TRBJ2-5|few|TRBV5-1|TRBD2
CASKDILAGAVETQYF
TGCGCCAGCAAAGACATACTAGCGGGGGCGGTTGAGACCCAGTACTTC
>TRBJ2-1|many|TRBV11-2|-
CASSLGLRAYNEQFF
TGTGCCAGCAGCTTAGGACTAAGAGCCTACAATGAGCAGTTCTTC
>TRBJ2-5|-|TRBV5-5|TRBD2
CASSGISGGALYQETQYF
TGTGCCAGCAGCGGGATTAGCGGGGGGGCTTTATATCAAGAGACCCAGTACTTC
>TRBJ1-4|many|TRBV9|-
CASSVEAGSNEKLFF
TGTGCCAGCAGCGTAGAAGCCGGTTCTAATGAAAAACTGTTTTTT
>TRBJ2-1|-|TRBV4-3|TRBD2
CASSLASTGLRYNEQFF
TGCGCCAGCAGCCTAGCCTCGACGGGACTACGGTACAATGAGCAGTTCTTC
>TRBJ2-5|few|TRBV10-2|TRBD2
CASSPPSLLARIQETQYF
TGCGCCAGCAGTCCCCCCTCCCTACTAGCGCGCATCCAAGAGACCCAGTACTTC
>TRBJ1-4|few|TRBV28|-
CASSFRWGKLFF
TGTGCCAGCAGTTTTCGGTGGGGAAAACTGTTTTTT
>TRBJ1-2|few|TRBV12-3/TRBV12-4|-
CASSKQEFYGYTF
TGTGCCAGCAGCAAACAGGAATTCTATGGCTACACCTTC
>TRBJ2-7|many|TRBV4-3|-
CASSQDRWGPEQYF
TGCGCCAGCAGCCAAGATCGATGGGGTCCCGAGCAGTACTTC
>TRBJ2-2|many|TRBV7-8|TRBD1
CASSSYRGRDTGELFF
TGTGCCAGCAGCTCCTACAGGGGGCGAGACACCGGGGAGCTGTTTTTT
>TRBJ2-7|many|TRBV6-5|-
CASSYSRQASYEQYF
TGTGCCAGCAGTTACTCAAGACAGGCCTCCTACGAGCAGTACTTC
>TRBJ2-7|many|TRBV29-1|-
CSVSTKLSYEQYF
TGCAGCGTTTCAACCAAACTCTCCTACGAGCAGTACTTC
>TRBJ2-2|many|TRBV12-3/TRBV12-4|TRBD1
CASSLQGAVPTGELFF
TGTGCCAGCAGTCTACAGGGGGCAGTTCCCACCGGGGAGCTGTTTTTT
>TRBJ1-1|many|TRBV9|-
CASSVAMGNTEAFF
TGTGCCAGCAGCGTAGCGATGGGGAACACTGAAGCTTTCTTT
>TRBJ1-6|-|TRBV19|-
CASSISVGRMNSPLHF
TGTGCCAGTAGTATAAGTGTGGGACGGATGAATTCACCCCTCCACTTT
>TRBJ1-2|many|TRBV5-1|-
CASSLAQGVMYTF
TGCGCCAGCAGCTTGGCGCAGGGAGTAATGTACACCTTC
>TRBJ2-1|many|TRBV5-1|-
CASSLVSGPAYYNEQFF
TGCGCCAGCAGCTTGGTTTCAGGGCCCGCTTACTACAATGAGCAGTTCTTC
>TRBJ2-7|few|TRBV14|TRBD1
CASSLQGAKQYF
TGTGCCAGCAGCCTCCAGGGGGCGAAGCAGTACTTC
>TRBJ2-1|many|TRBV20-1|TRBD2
CSAAFRSGGPYNEQFF
TGCAGTGCTGCCTTTAGGAGCGGGGGCCCCTACAATGAGCAGTTCTTC
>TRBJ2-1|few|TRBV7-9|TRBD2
CASSFMSASGIHREQFF
TGTGCCAGCAGCTTTATGTCCGCTAGCGGGATCCATCGGGAGCAGTTCTTC
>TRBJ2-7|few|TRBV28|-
CASSFGAKSYEQYF
TGTGCCAGCAGTTTTGGGGCTAAATCCTACGAGCAGTACTTC
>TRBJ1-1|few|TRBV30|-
CAWNRYRDQGEAFF
TGTGCCTGGAATAGATACCGGGACCAGGGTGAAGCTTTCTTT
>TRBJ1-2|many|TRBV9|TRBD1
CASSSYRGDYGYTF
TGTGCCAGCAGCTCATACAGGGGAGACTATGGCTACACCTTC
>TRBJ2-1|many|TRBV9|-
CASSRSTAYNEQFF
TGTGCCAGCAGCAGGTCGACGGCCTACAATGAGCAGTTCTTC
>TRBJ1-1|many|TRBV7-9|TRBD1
CASSRRDRATEAFF
TGTGCCAGCAGCCGTCGGGACAGGGCCACTGAAGCTTTCTTT
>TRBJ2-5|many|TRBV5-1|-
CASSPERETQYF
TGCGCCAGCAGCCCTGAAAGGGAGACCCAGTACTTC
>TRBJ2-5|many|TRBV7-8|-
CASSPDLDSQETQYF
TGTGCCAGCAGCCCTGACTTGGACAGCCAAGAGACCCAGTACTTC
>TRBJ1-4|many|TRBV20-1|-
CSATVLATNEKLFF
TGCAGTGCTACAGTCCTTGCAACTAATGAAAAACTGTTTTTT
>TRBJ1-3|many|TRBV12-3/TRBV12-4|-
CASSNLNSGNTIYF
TGTGCCAGCAGCAACTTAAACTCTGGAAACACCATATATTTT
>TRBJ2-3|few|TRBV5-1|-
CASSQGPHTDTQYF
TGCGCCAGCAGCCAGGGACCCCACACAGATACGCAGTATTTT
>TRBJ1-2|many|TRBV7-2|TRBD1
CASSYGTGGAGGYTF
TGTGCCAGCAGCTACGGGACAGGGGGCGCGGGAGGCTACACCTTC
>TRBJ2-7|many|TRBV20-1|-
CSAPRPNSYEQYF
TGCAGTGCCCCGAGACCGAACTCCTACGAGCAGTACTTC
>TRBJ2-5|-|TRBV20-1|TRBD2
CSARDQAGVLVETQYF
TGCAGTGCTAGAGATCAAGCGGGGGTCCTGGTGGAGACCCAGTACTTC
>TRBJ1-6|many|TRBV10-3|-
CAISETLNSPLHF
TGTGCCATCAGTGAGACCCTGAATTCACCCCTCCACTTT
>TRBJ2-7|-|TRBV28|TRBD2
CASHPLGTSGGADYEQYF
TGTGCCAGCCATCCCTTAGGTACTAGCGGGGGGGCCGACTACGAGCAGTACTTC